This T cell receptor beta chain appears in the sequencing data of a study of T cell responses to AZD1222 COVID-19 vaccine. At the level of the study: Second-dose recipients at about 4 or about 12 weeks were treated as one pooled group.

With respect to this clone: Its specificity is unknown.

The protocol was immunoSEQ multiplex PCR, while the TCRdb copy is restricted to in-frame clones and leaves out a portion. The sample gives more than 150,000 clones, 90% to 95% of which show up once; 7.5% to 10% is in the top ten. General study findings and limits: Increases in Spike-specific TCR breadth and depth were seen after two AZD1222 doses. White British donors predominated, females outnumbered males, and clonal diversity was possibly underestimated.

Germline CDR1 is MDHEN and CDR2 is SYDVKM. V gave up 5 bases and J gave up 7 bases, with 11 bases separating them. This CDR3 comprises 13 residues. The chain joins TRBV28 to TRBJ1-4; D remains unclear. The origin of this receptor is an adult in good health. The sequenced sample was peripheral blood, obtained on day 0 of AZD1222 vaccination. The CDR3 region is CASSQRPFEKLFF. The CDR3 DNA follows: TGTGCCAGCAGTCAACGACCGTTTGAAAAACTGTTTTTT.